This T cell receptor beta chain emerged from a study of T-cell reconstitution after alpha-beta-depleted transplantation in children. Study outcomes and limitations: Expanded graft clones, several hundred of them, were reportedly the source of alpha-beta T cells about two months after transplant. Newly produced T cells mostly provided counts and TCRbeta diversity after one year, as hyperexpanded clones declined.

CDR3 length: 14 amino acids. V dropped 1 base and J dropped 4 bases, with 12 bases sitting between them. Germline CDR1 reads SGHDT; CDR2 reads YYEEEE. A library of TCRbeta sequences, prepared with unique molecular identifiers, was generated. TCRdb re-called the PCR reads with MiXCR, one entry per CDR3 protein. The sample contains about 470,000 distinct CDR3 sequences, about 45% of which appear only once. A word on this clonotype: Antigen: not known.

The gene calls are TRBV5-6 and TRBJ2-7; D not certain. The sequence came from a girl aged 2-10 years with aplastic anemia, due to receive a stem cell transplant. Sequencing was performed on PBMCs, taken before TCRalphabeta/CD19-depleted stem cell transplant. The CDR3 sequence: CASSLRQAPYEQYF. CDR3 coding DNA: TGTGCCAGCAGCTTGCGGCAGGCGCCGTACGAGCAGTACTTC.